Below, 25 T cell receptor beta chains from the same sample are listed, as sequenced in a study of radiotherapy plus CTLA-4 blockade in lung cancer. This table comes from immunoSEQ multiplex PCR, and its TCRdb copy is limited to in-frame clones, with some not included. Of about 59,000 clones in the sample, approximately 67% were seen once. The specimen comprised peripheral blood, sampled from a patient treated with radiotherapy plus ipilimumab. The receptors come from a human donor with non-small cell lung cancer whose response to radiotherapy plus ipilimumab could not be evaluated.

The V call is TRBV29-1, the J call TRBJ1-2; no firm D call. CDR3 length: 15 residues. Per germline, CDR1 SQVTM and CDR2 ANQGSEA. Trimming took 3 bases from V and 6 from J, leaving 20 bases between them. Here the CDR3 DNA reads TGCAGCGTTGAGATCGGGGATTTCGGGAAGAATGGCTACACCTTC. This translates into CSVEIGDFGKNGYTF.

The chain combines TRBV11-2 with TRBJ1-1; 9 bases map to TRBD1. Germline V gives CDR1 SGHAT, CDR2 FQNNGV. The V gene end was trimmed by 6 bases and the J gene end by 2 bases; junction bases not matched to a gene: 13. The CDR3 has 17 amino acids. CDR3 in DNA: TGTGCCAGCAGAGCCAACTTGGGACAGGGAGGCAACACTGAAGCTTTCTTT. Its protein product is CASRANLGQGGNTEAFF.

The chain links TRBV28 to TRBJ1-1; D not resolved. The V and J ends lost 2 bases and 1 base respectively, with 8 bases between them. Germline CDR1 and CDR2: MDHEN and SYDVKM. CDR3 length: 14 amino acids. Here the CDR3 DNA reads TGTGCCAGCAGTTTAGCGGGGTCGAACACTGAAGCTTTCTTT. It yields the protein CASSLAGSNTEAFF. Filled out from reference TRBV28 and TRBJ1-1, the complete variable domain reads DVKVTQSSRYLVKRTGEKVFLECVQDMDHENMFWYRQDPGLGLRLIYFSYDVKMKEKGDIPEGYSVSREKKERFSLILESASTNQTSMYLCASSLAGSNTEAFFGQGTRLTVV.

This clone was seen a few times. The chain carries TRBV19 and TRBJ1-5; 9 bases agree with TRBD1. There are 16 residues in the CDR3. V was pared by 6 bases and J by 5 bases, with 11 bases of the junction left unmatched. Per the germline V gene, CDR1 is LNHDA and CDR2 is SQIVND (reference sequence). The CDR3 sequence is CASSLRGTGIDQPQHF. CDR3 coding DNA: TGTGCCAGTAGCCTGCGGGGGACAGGGATAGATCAGCCCCAGCATTTT.

The chain links TRBV30 to TRBJ2-3; 16 bases are a match to TRBD2. Germline V gene sequence: CDR1 GTSNPN, CDR2 SVGIG (reference sequence). With 8 bases clipped from V and 3 bases from J, the junction kept 5 bases outside the gene matches. The CDR3 contains 15 residues. This chain's CDR3 is CAGTSGRAPTDTQYF. The CDR3 nucleotides read TGTGCCGGGACTAGCGGGAGGGCCCCTACAGATACGCAGTATTTT.

The rearrangement joins TRBV27 to TRBJ2-2; no definite D call. The CDR3 has 16 residues. V was shortened by 5 bases and J by 4 bases, with 17 bases between the two germline ends. CDR1 and CDR2 (germline): MNHEY, SMNVEV (reference sequence). CDR3 region: CASSPPVSPSTGELFF. The CDR3 region has the DNA TGTGCCAGCAGTCCCCCCGTGAGTCCCTCCACCGGGGAGCTGTTTTTT.

In this sample, this clone turned up a few times. This chain joins TRBV7-9 and TRBJ2-7; D ambiguous. Per the germline V gene, CDR1 is SEHNR and CDR2 is FQNEAQ (reference sequence). V dropped 4 bases and J dropped 0 bases, with 16 bases sitting between them. This CDR3 comprises 16 residues. As DNA, the CDR3 is TGTGCCAGCAGCTCCGCCAGGCTATTGGGCTCCTACGAGCAGTACTTC. Its protein product is CASSSARLLGSYEQYF.

The chain couples TRBV28 to TRBJ2-5; the D gene is possibly TRBD2 (5 bases). Germline CDR1 is MDHEN and CDR2 is SYDVKM. With 5 bases removed from V and 2 bases from J, the gap between germline ends came to 15 bases. The CDR3 totals 15 residues. CDR3 bases: TGTGCCAGCAGTCGGGGTCCGCCGTTTCAAGAGACCCAGTACTTC. Translating it yields CASSRGPPFQETQYF.

This rearrangement joins TRBV5-8 to TRBJ2-7; tentative D call: TRBD1 (5 bases). V shed 0 bases and J shed 4 bases, with 8 bases lying between them. Germline CDR1 is SGHTS and CDR2 is YDEGEE. The CDR3 extends over 13 amino acids. CDR3 sequence: CASSLGTQYEQYF. In DNA, the CDR3 is TGTGCCAGCAGCTTGGGGACACAGTACGAGCAGTACTTC.

This clone was seen repeatedly, ten times or more. The chain has TRBV9 and TRBJ1-2; 7 nucleotides line up with TRBD1. This CDR3 has 19 amino acids. CDR1 and CDR2 from the germline V gene are SGDLS and YYNGEE. V was pared by 0 bases and J by 2 bases, with 16 bases of the junction left unmatched. The CDR3 loop reads CASSVADSGDREANYGYTF. The CDR3 DNA sequence: TGTGCCAGCAGCGTAGCGGATTCGGGGGACAGAGAAGCGAACTATGGCTACACCTTC.

In its sample, this clone was seen a few times. This chain connects TRBV5-1 to TRBJ2-5, with TRBD2 identical over 8 bases. J gave up 5 bases and V 0 bases, and 12 bases lay outside the gene matches. This CDR3 has 17 residues. Germline CDR1 SGHRS, CDR2 YFSETQ. The CDR3 loop reads CASSLALSGSGRETQYF. CDR3 DNA: TGCGCCAGCAGCTTGGCCTTAAGCGGGAGCGGGCGTGAGACCCAGTACTTC.

In its sample, this clone was seen once. The rearrangement joins TRBV6-1 to TRBJ1-2; D is possibly TRBD1 (5 bases). Germline V gives CDR1 MNHNS, CDR2 SASEGT. The CDR3 covers 13 residues. V was trimmed by 8 bases and J by 4 bases, leaving 14 bases between them. DNA for the CDR3: TGTGCCAGCCGCCTCCAGGGCGGCTATGGCTACACCTTC. This sequence encodes CASRLQGGYGYTF.

This rearrangement joins TRBV10-3 to TRBJ2-5; TRBD2 matches 13 bases. The J call may be faulty, since TRBJ2-7 better matches the DNA end. Per the germline V gene, CDR1 is ENHRY and CDR2 is SYGVKD. CDR3 length: 15 amino acids. The CDR3 is CAIRGGLAGRYEQYF. For the CDR3, the DNA is TGTGCCATCCGTGGGGGACTAGCGGGAAGGTACGAGCAGTACTTC.

This clone appeared a few times. This chain joins TRBV4-3 and TRBJ1-2; D unclear. There are 16 residues in the CDR3. Germline V gene sequence: CDR1 LGHNA, CDR2 YSLEER. V dropped 1 base and J dropped 2 bases, with 14 bases sitting between them. This CDR3 is CASSQGGGRGNYGYTF. The DNA of the CDR3 is TGCGCCAGCAGCCAAGGGGGAGGGCGTGGGAACTATGGCTACACCTTC.

The chain's CDR3 is CASSLVRGPSTDTQYF. CDR3 DNA: TGCGCCAGCAGCTTGGTTAGGGGGCCTAGCACAGATACGCAGTATTTT. The J gene is TRBJ2-3, the V gene TRBV5-1, with 7 bases aligning to TRBD1. Germline CDR1 and CDR2: SGHRS and YFSETQ. With 0 bases clipped from V and 0 bases from J, the junction kept 4 bases outside the gene matches. The CDR3 consists of 16 residues.

V usage is TRBV5-1 and J usage is TRBJ2-2; a weak D match, TRBD2 (5 bases). The CDR3 extends over 15 amino acids. Germline loops: CDR1 SGHRS, CDR2 YFSETQ. The V and J ends lost 2 bases and 1 base respectively, with 9 bases between them. The DNA for the CDR3 is TGCGCCAGCAGCTTACTAGGGCTGAACACCGGGGAGCTGTTTTTT. Translated: CASSLLGLNTGELFF.

The sample holds a few counts of this clone. This chain joins TRBV7-3 and TRBJ2-1; 11 bases are shared with TRBD1. V shed 2 bases and J 9 bases; nucleotides not matched to a gene: 6. The CDR3 is 15 amino acids. Germline values: CDR1 SGHTA, CDR2 FQGTGA. The CDR3 coding sequence is TGTGCCAGCAGCTTAGGACAGGGGGCGGGGGGTGAGCAGTTCTTC. Encoded protein: CASSLGQGAGGEQFF.

Here the CDR3 DNA reads TGTGCCAGCAGTGATGACAGGGGGTACGATGAGCAGTTCTTC. Its translation is CASSDDRGYDEQFF. The gene calls are TRBV6-1 and TRBJ2-1; TRBD1 agrees at 9 bases. The germline gives CDR1 MNHNS, CDR2 SASEGT. CDR3 length: 14 amino acids. J was trimmed by 8 bases and V by 3 bases; bases with no gene match: 5.

This clone was found once. This chain links TRBV7-9 with TRBJ2-7, with TRBD2 matching over 10 bases. The germline V gene has CDR1 SEHNR and CDR2 FQNEAQ (reference sequence). This CDR3 has 15 amino acids. V lost 3 bases to trimming and J lost 6 bases; unmatched junction nucleotides: 8. CDR3 sequence (DNA): TGTGCCAGCAGCTTTGGCAGCGGGAGGGTCCTCGAGCAGTACTTC. Translating gives CASSFGSGRVLEQYF.

V is TRBV6-6 and J is TRBJ2-3; no clear D gene. Germline CDR1 is MNHNY and CDR2 is SVGAGI (reference sequence). The ends were cut back, 11 bases at V and 0 bases at J, with 12 bases in the middle. The CDR3 consists of 13 residues. The DNA of the CDR3 is TGTGCCGCCGCGGCCCCTAGCACAGATACGCAGTATTTT. Residues: CAAAAPSTDTQYF.

The V call is TRBV9, the J call TRBJ1-2; 7 bases map to TRBD1. The CDR3 extends over 14 amino acids. CDR1 is SGDLS, CDR2 YYNGEE, per germline. J lost 5 bases, V lost 4 bases, and 8 bases had no gene match. In DNA form, the CDR3 reads TGTGCCAGCAGCAGAGACAGGGTAGAATATGGCTACACCTTC. Translating gives CASSRDRVEYGYTF.

The chain carries TRBV9 and TRBJ1-2; D call uncertain. Germline loops: CDR1 SGDLS, CDR2 YYNGEE. This CDR3 is built from 13 residues. V gave up 0 bases and J gave up 0 bases, with 3 bases separating them. This CDR3 reads CASSVAANYGYTF. CDR3 nucleotide sequence: TGTGCCAGCAGCGTAGCCGCTAACTATGGCTACACCTTC.

The chain is built from TRBV7-9 and TRBJ1-4; D is possibly TRBD1 (5 bases). Germline V gene sequence: CDR1 SEHNR, CDR2 FQNEAQ (reference sequence). The CDR3 consists of 15 residues. V shed 6 bases and J shed 4 bases, with 15 bases lying between them. CDR3 in amino acids: CASRPMDKFNEKLFF. The CDR3 region has the DNA TGTGCCAGCAGACCTATGGACAAGTTTAATGAAAAACTGTTTTTT.

Concerning this clone itself: Other DNA sequences in the same sample also yield this CDR3. The chain has TRBV14 and TRBJ2-7; weak D call: TRBD2 (5 bases). The CDR3 is 16 amino acids. From germline, CDR1 is SGHDN and CDR2 FVKESK. The V end was cut by 4 bases, the J end by 0 bases, with 16 bases between. The CDR3 protein is CASSPPEGFSSYEQYF. The CDR3 nucleotides are TGTGCCAGCAGCCCCCCCGAGGGTTTCTCCTCCTACGAGCAGTACTTC.

The chain carries TRBV30 and TRBJ2-2; possible D gene TRBD1, 5 bases. Looked up from germline, CDR1 is GTSNPN and CDR2 is SVGIG (reference sequence). With 3 bases removed from V and 7 bases from J, the gap between germline ends came to 12 bases. This CDR3 contains 13 residues. The CDR3 sequence: CAWRKGVSGELFF. The CDR3 DNA reads as TGTGCCTGGAGGAAAGGGGTCAGCGGGGAGCTGTTTTTT.